The rows below give T cell receptor beta chains drawn from one sample of a study of cytomegalovirus exposure and HLA in healthy donors. Method: immunoSEQ multiplex PCR; TCRdb's copy keeps in-frame clones and lacks some. This repertoire shows 130,000 to 150,000 clones, just under 75% found once; its top ten account for 1.5% to 2%. Sequencing used PBMCs. The receptors were sampled from a woman aged 18-29 years in good health and CMV-seronegative. Each CDR3 is given with its conserved first and last residue. A D gene is named only where the DNA matches it firmly. Expanded clones are given a class, and other clones once, few, many or no size at all.

D	size	V	J	CDR3	DNA
TRBD1	-	TRBV7-8	TRBJ2-1	CASRAKGDRGHNEQFF	TGTGCCAGCAGAGCAAAGGGGGACAGGGGCCACAATGAGCAGTTCTTC
-	-	TRBV10-1	TRBJ1-1	CASSRTVNTEAFF	TGCGCCAGCAGCCGGACTGTGAACACTGAAGCTTTCTTT
-	-	TRBV19	TRBJ1-1	CASSMRGGAEAFF	TGTGCCAGTAGTATGAGGGGGGGAGCTGAAGCTTTCTTT
-	once	TRBV7-2	TRBJ2-1	CAAGAYNEQFF	TGTGCCGCAGGGGCGTACAATGAGCAGTTCTTC
-	-	TRBV19	TRBJ1-6	CASSIGGSPLHF	TGTGCCAGTAGTATAGGCGGATCACCCCTCCACTTT
TRBD2	-	TRBV11-3	TRBJ2-1	CASSLGRWGSGGYNEQFF	TGTGCCAGCAGCTTGGGTCGTTGGGGGAGCGGGGGGTACAATGAGCAGTTCTTC
-	-	TRBV29-1	TRBJ1-1	CSVARRLARRDTEAFF	TGCAGCGTAGCCCGGAGATTGGCCAGGCGGGACACTGAAGCTTTCTTT
TRBD1	-	TRBV19	TRBJ2-7	CASRPGQGSYEQYF	TGTGCCAGTAGACCGGGACAGGGGTCCTACGAGCAGTACTTC
TRBD1	-	TRBV7-9	TRBJ1-2	CASSLKLSPGQTNYGYTF	TGTGCCAGCAGCTTAAAGCTAAGTCCGGGACAGACTAACTATGGCTACACCTTC
TRBD2	-	TRBV19	TRBJ2-1	CASRVTSGAYNEQFF	TGTGCCAGTAGAGTTACTAGCGGGGCCTACAATGAGCAGTTCTTC
-	-	TRBV4-1	TRBJ1-2	CASSRIEHVDYGYTF	TGCGCCAGCAGCCGCATCGAACACGTTGACTATGGCTACACCTTC
TRBD2	-	TRBV11-3	TRBJ2-1	CASSFTGLEQFF	TGTGCCAGCAGCTTTACGGGACTAGAGCAGTTCTTC
-	-	TRBV7-9	TRBJ1-1	CASSWPQGTTEAFF	TGTGCCAGCAGCTGGCCCCAGGGGACCACTGAAGCTTTCTTT
TRBD1	-	TRBV7-9	TRBJ2-1	CASATDRGFYNEQFF	TGTGCCAGCGCAACTGACAGGGGGTTTTACAATGAGCAGTTCTTC
TRBD1	few	TRBV6-1	TRBJ2-3	CATSGGVGTDTQYF	TGTGCCACTTCAGGGGGAGTCGGCACAGATACGCAGTATTTT
TRBD1	-	TRBV5-6	TRBJ1-6	CASSFRDRENSPLHF	TGTGCCAGCAGCTTCCGGGACAGGGAAAATTCACCCCTCCACTTT